This TCR beta chain was identified in a study of prognosis after radiotherapy for stage I lung cancer. Amplification of the TCR beta CDR3 (from genomic DNA) was done by two-round multiplex PCR. For every TRBV and TRBJ gene, a specific primer was used in first-round PCR. MiXCR, applied by TCRdb to the multiplex PCR reads, yields one record per CDR3 protein. The sample consists of about 32,000 distinct CDR3 sequences, around 43% of them appearing once. This CDR3 spans 14 amino acids. V was trimmed by 5 bases and J by 2 bases, leaving 13 bases between them. CDR1 SEHNR and CDR2 FQNEAQ come from the germline V gene (reference sequence).

The chain carries TRBV7-9 and TRBJ2-7, with D perhaps assigned TRBD1 or TRBD2 (6 bases each). This TCR was recovered from a donor over 45 with non-small cell lung cancer. The input for sequencing was PBMCs, taken before or after stereotactic body radiation therapy (not recorded which). This CDR3 is CASSPPGAAYEQYF. The DNA of the CDR3 is TGTGCCAGCAGCCCTCCGGGGGCCGCCTACGAGCAGTACTTC.